Listed here are 27 T cell receptor beta chains from one sample, sequenced in a study of blood T cell repertoires in COVID-19. Profiling relied on immunoSEQ multiplex PCR, and the TCRdb table lists in-frame clones only, not all of them. Of under 300,000 clones in the sample, 84% were seen once. The sequencing input was peripheral blood. The receptors here all came from a man aged 40-49 years who had recovered from COVID-19.

The CDR3 reads CASKGLAPEQFF. CDR3 DNA: TGTGCCAGCAAAGGACTAGCGCCCGAGCAGTTCTTC. The chain has TRBV6-5 and TRBJ2-1; 9 bases are shared with TRBD2. The germline gives CDR1 MNHEY, CDR2 SVGAGI. The CDR3 spans 12 residues. V was clipped by 7 bases and J by 10 bases; unmatched bases: 5.

This sequence joins TRBV6-5 and TRBJ2-7, with D maybe TRBD1 (5 bases). Trimming pared 6 bases from V and 1 base from J, leaving 13 bases between. The CDR3 is made up of 14 amino acids. Germline CDR1 and CDR2: MNHEY and SVGAGI. For the CDR3, the DNA is TGTGCCAGCAGCCAGGGTGGAAGGTCCTACGAGCAGTACTTC. Amino acids: CASSQGGRSYEQYF.

The CDR3: CASSFPGREQYF. DNA of the CDR3: TGTGCCAGCAGCTTCCCAGGTCGAGAGCAGTACTTC. V gene TRBV13 combines with J gene TRBJ2-7, with D unresolved. Germline-derived CDR1 and CDR2 are PRHDT and FYEKMQ (reference sequence). The CDR3 has 12 amino acids. The V end lost 3 bases, the J end lost 7 bases, and 10 bases lay between the germline ends.

The chain recombines TRBV29-1 with TRBJ2-3, with unresolved D. Looked up from germline, CDR1 is SQVTM and CDR2 is ANQGSEA. Trimming took off 5 bases at V and 3 bases at J, with 6 bases between the two ends. The CDR3 runs to 11 residues. The DNA for the CDR3 is TGCAGCGTTCGTCTGACAGATACGCAGTATTTT. Translating it yields CSVRLTDTQYF.

The chain combines TRBV19 with TRBJ2-3; TRBD2 matches 11 bases. The CDR3 totals 17 residues. The germline gives CDR1 LNHDA, CDR2 SQIVND (reference sequence). The V segment lost 7 bases and the J segment 11 bases; nucleotides outside the gene matches: 20. The CDR3: CASTPFLGSGRAEKQYF. CDR3 in DNA: TGTGCCAGTACCCCCTTTCTCGGTAGCGGGAGGGCCGAGAAGCAGTATTTT.

This clone was found a few times. The chain uses TRBV19 and TRBJ1-1; TRBD1 matches at 9 bases. Trimming took 5 bases from V and 6 from J; bases not matched to a gene: 7. Germline V gene lookup returns CDR1 LNHDA and CDR2 SQIVND (reference sequence). This CDR3 region has 14 residues. This chain's CDR3 is CASSARTGDSEAFF. The DNA for the CDR3 is TGTGCCAGTAGTGCCAGGACAGGGGACTCTGAAGCTTTCTTT. The full variable domain, in which reference TRBV19 and TRBJ1-1 provide the parts outside the CDR3, is DGGITQSPKYLFRKEGQNVTLSCEQNLNHDAMYWYRQDPGQGLRLIYYSQIVNDFQKGDIAEGYSVSREKKESFPLTVTSAQKNPTAFYLCASSARTGDSEAFFGQGTRLTVV.

The chain uses TRBV19 and TRBJ2-7, with TRBD2 identical over 7 bases. Germline V gene lookup returns CDR1 LNHDA and CDR2 SQIVND (reference sequence). CDR3 length: 11 amino acids. V was pared by 5 bases and J by 7 bases, with 2 bases of the junction left unmatched. CDR3 nucleotides: TGTGCCAGTAGTGGGGGAGGGGAGCAGTACTTC. Translation gives CASSGGGEQYF.

The chain combines TRBV18 with TRBJ1-5; no firm D call. Germline V gene lookup returns CDR1 KGHSH and CDR2 LQKENI. Trimming pared 3 bases from V and 8 bases from J, leaving 11 bases between. The CDR3 spans 13 residues. This CDR3 reads CASSPGVREPQHF. CDR3 nucleotides: TGTGCCAGCTCACCCGGGGTGAGGGAGCCCCAGCATTTT.

On this clone: The junction departs from the called germline gene at one end, perhaps through a read error. V is TRBV29-1 and J is TRBJ1-2; 7 positions match TRBD1. The CDR3 is 13 amino acids. Germline loops: CDR1 SQVTM, CDR2 ANQGSEA. The CDR3 DNA is TGCAGCGTGGAAGGGACAGCAAACTATGGCTACACCTTC. Amino acids: CSVEGTANYGYTF.

This clone appeared many times. The rearrangement uses TRBV12-3 or TRBV12-4 and TRBJ2-2; D call uncertain. The CDR3 runs 11 residues. V lost 8 bases and J lost 3, with 4 bases in between. The chain's CDR3 is CASGYTGELFF. CDR3 nucleotides: TGTGCCAGCGGCTACACCGGGGAGCTGTTTTTT.

The chain employs TRBV7-9 and TRBJ2-6; 15 bases align to TRBD2. V gave up 1 base and J gave up 0 bases; unmatched junction bases: 1. Germline loops: CDR1 SEHNR, CDR2 FQNEAQ (reference sequence). The CDR3 is made up of 19 amino acids. DNA of the CDR3: TGTGCCAGCAGCTTAGGGACTAGCGGGAGGGCCTCTGGGGCCAACGTCCTGACTTTC. It specifies CASSLGTSGRASGANVLTF.

This rearrangement joins TRBV7-9 to TRBJ2-1; 8 bases map to TRBD1. The germline gives CDR1 SEHNR, CDR2 FQNEAQ (reference sequence). The CDR3 loop spans 14 amino acids. V lost 7 bases to trimming and J lost 4 bases; unmatched junction nucleotides: 6. The CDR3 protein is CASTGTGSYNEQFF. The CDR3 region has the DNA TGTGCCAGCACCGGGACAGGTTCATACAATGAGCAGTTCTTC.

The J gene is TRBJ1-2, the V gene TRBV14, with no clear D. Germline CDR1 and CDR2: SGHDN and FVKESK. The germline V and J ends were trimmed by 0 bases and 0 bases, with 5 bases remaining between them. CDR3 length equals 14 residues. CDR3 amino acids: CASSQEQTNYGYTF. The CDR3 DNA reads as TGTGCCAGCAGCCAAGAACAGACTAACTATGGCTACACCTTC. The complete variable domain, with remaining parts taken from reference TRBV14 and TRBJ1-2, reads EAGVTQFPSHSVIEKGQTVTLRCDPISGHDNLYWYRRVMGKEIKFLLHFVKESKQDESGMPNNRFLAERTGGTYSTLKVQPAELEDSGVYFCASSQEQTNYGYTFGSGTRLTVV.

The J gene is TRBJ2-1, the V gene TRBV4-3; D uncertain. Germline V gives CDR1 LGHNA, CDR2 YSLEER. Trimming pared 0 bases from V and 2 bases from J, leaving 14 bases between. The CDR3 has 17 residues. The CDR3 bases are TGCGCCAGCAGCCAAGATCCGGTGAGAACGGCCTACAATGAGCAGTTCTTC. This encodes CASSQDPVRTAYNEQFF.

The CDR3, as DNA: TGTGCCAGCAAACAGGGTCAAGAGACCCAGTACTTC. Translated: CASKQGQETQYF. This rearrangement joins TRBV6-6 to TRBJ2-5; D is perhaps TRBD1 (6 bases). The CDR3 loop spans 12 amino acids. Germline CDR1 reads MNHNY; CDR2 reads SVGAGI (reference sequence). Trimming left V 7 bases short and J 2 bases short, with 8 bases between.

This chain links TRBV19 with TRBJ2-3; D unclear. The CDR3 has 15 residues. V gave up 0 bases and J gave up 2 bases, with 9 bases separating them. Germline assignment: CDR1 LNHDA and CDR2 SQIVND (reference sequence). CDR3 region: CASSIDLRVTDTQYF. In nucleotides, the CDR3 is TGTGCCAGTAGTATAGATTTACGGGTCACAGATACGCAGTATTTT.

The chain combines TRBV28 with TRBJ2-7; 8 nucleotides line up with TRBD2. V lost 5 bases to trimming and J lost 6 bases; unmatched junction nucleotides: 9. Germline CDR1 and CDR2: MDHEN and SYDVKM. The CDR3 has 14 amino acids. CDR3 sequence reads: CASSPTAGVFEQYF. CDR3 DNA sequence: TGTGCCAGCAGTCCCACAGCGGGGGTATTCGAGCAGTACTTC.

The chain employs TRBV7-2 and TRBJ2-7; a possible D gene is TRBD1 (5 bases). Looked up from germline, CDR1 is SGHTA and CDR2 is FQGNSA. V lost 1 base to trimming and J lost 7 bases, with 8 bases between them. The length of the CDR3 is 12 residues. CDR3: CASSLEGDEQYF. CDR3 in DNA: TGTGCCAGCAGCTTAGAAGGGGATGAGCAGTACTTC.

The chain couples TRBV5-4 to TRBJ2-7; 7 bases fit TRBD1. Germline CDR1 SGHNT, CDR2 YYREEE (reference sequence). The CDR3 extends over 13 amino acids. J was trimmed by 3 bases and V by 0 bases; bases with no gene match: 0. The CDR3 is CASSLGTGYEQYF. As DNA, the CDR3 is TGTGCCAGCAGCTTGGGGACAGGCTACGAGCAGTACTTC. The whole variable domain, filled in from reference TRBV5-4 and TRBJ2-7, reads ETGVTQSPTHLIKTRGQQVTLRCSSQSGHNTVSWYQQALGQGPQFIFQYYREEENGRGNFPPRFSGLQFPNYSSELNVNALELDDSALYLCASSLGTGYEQYFGPGTRLTVT.

V is TRBV3-1 (or the pseudogene TRBV3-2) and J is TRBJ1-1, with 7 bases that match TRBD1. Germline V gene sequence: CDR1 LGHDT, CDR2 YNNKEL (reference sequence). The length of the CDR3 is 15 residues. V shed 0 bases, J shed 5 bases, and the junction held 6 bases outside the gene matches. The CDR3 DNA reads as TGTGCCAGCAGCCAAGATTGCGGACAGGTGACTGAAGCTTTCTTT. Translated: CASSQDCGQVTEAFF.

The V and J genes are TRBV9 and TRBJ2-7; D unclear. The germline CDR1 and CDR2 sequences are SGDLS and YYNGEE. Trimming removed 2 bases at V and 7 bases at J, with 16 bases between. CDR3 size: 14 residues. In nucleotides, the CDR3 is TGTGCCAGCAGCGTGCGCCCAGTAGGCGGAGAGCAGTACTTC. Its protein product is CASSVRPVGGEQYF.

The chain links TRBV2 to TRBJ2-5; TRBD2 matches at 9 bases. The ends lost 8 bases at V and 2 bases at J; junction bases unmatched: 3. The CDR3 is 13 amino acids. CDR1 and CDR2 (germline): SNHLY, FYNNEI. This chain's CDR3 is CASRAGGQETQYF. DNA of the CDR3: TGTGCCAGCCGGGCGGGGGGGCAAGAGACCCAGTACTTC.

The rearrangement links TRBV10-3 to TRBJ2-2; D is perhaps TRBD2 (5 bases). Trimming shortened V by 3 bases and J by 0 bases, and 8 bases separated the two germline ends. CDR3 length equals 15 residues. Germline loops: CDR1 ENHRY, CDR2 SYGVKD. CDR3 in amino acids: CAISDVTTNTGELFF. CDR3 nucleotides: TGTGCCATCAGTGATGTGACTACGAACACCGGGGAGCTGTTTTTT.

The rearrangement joins TRBV3-1 (or the pseudogene TRBV3-2) to TRBJ1-3, with D hard to call. This CDR3 comprises 12 residues. The germline CDR1 and CDR2 sequences are LGHDT and YNNKEL (reference sequence). Trimming shortened V by 2 bases and J by 9 bases, and 8 bases separated the two germline ends. The DNA of the CDR3 is TGTGCCAGCAGCCAACGGGTTGGCACCATATATTTT. Its protein is CASSQRVGTIYF.

The chain employs TRBV7-2 and TRBJ2-7; 11 positions agree with TRBD2. The V gene's germline CDR1 is SGHTA and CDR2 FQGNSA. J was trimmed by 3 bases and V by 2 bases; bases with no gene match: 3. CDR3 length: 15 amino acids. The CDR3 here is CASSLRLAGGYEQYF. The CDR3 coding sequence is TGTGCCAGCAGCTTACGTCTAGCGGGAGGCTACGAGCAGTACTTC.

The chain recombines TRBV27 with TRBJ2-5; perhaps TRBD2 as D (6 bases). The V end was cut by 2 bases, the J end by 2 bases, with 15 bases between. Germline-derived CDR1 and CDR2 are MNHEY and SMNVEV (reference sequence). The CDR3 sequence is 16 residues long. CDR3 loop: CASSLLSTGGQETQYF. The CDR3 DNA reads TGTGCCAGCAGTTTACTCAGTACTGGGGGGCAAGAGACCCAGTACTTC.

The V and J genes are TRBV10-3 and TRBJ2-5; 9 bases align to TRBD2. CDR1 is ENHRY, CDR2 SYGVKD, per germline. V lost 3 bases and J lost 5; bases outside the gene matches: 7. The CDR3 runs to 15 residues. This chain's CDR3 is CAISDAGGQTETQYF. The CDR3 nucleotides are TGTGCCATCAGTGATGCGGGGGGGCAAACGGAGACCCAGTACTTC.